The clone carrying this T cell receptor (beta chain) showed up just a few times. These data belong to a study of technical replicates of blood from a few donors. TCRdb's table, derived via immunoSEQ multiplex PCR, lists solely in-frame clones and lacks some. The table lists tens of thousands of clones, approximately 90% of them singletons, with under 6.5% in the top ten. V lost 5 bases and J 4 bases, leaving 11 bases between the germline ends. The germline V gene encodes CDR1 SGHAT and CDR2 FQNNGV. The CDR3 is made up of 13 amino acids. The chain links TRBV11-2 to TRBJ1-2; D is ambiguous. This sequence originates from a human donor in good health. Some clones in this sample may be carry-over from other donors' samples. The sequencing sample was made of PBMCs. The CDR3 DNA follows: TGTGCCAGCAGCGAGGGTCTGAGCTATGGCTACACCTTC. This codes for CASSEGLSYGYTF.